The 10 T cell receptor beta chains below come from one sample, sequenced in a study of shared clonotypes between healthy human individuals. Clones were read by immunoSEQ multiplex PCR, and TCRdb kept only the in-frame ones, dropping some. The table lists around 200,000 clones, 66% of them singletons. The specimen was memory CD4+ T cells sorted from blood. Subset described: CD45RA-negative fraction. Receptors were obtained from a man aged 25-40 years in good health.

The rearrangement links TRBV5-1 to TRBJ2-7; unclear D gene. V was trimmed by 3 bases and J by 3 bases, leaving 10 bases between them. Germline loops: CDR1 SGHRS, CDR2 YFSETQ. This CDR3 has 13 amino acids. In DNA, the CDR3 is TGCGCCAGCAGCTACCGCCCCCTCTACGAGCAGTACTTC. The encoded protein is CASSYRPLYEQYF.

The chain combines TRBV25-1 with TRBJ1-2; tentatively, D is TRBD1 (6 bases). The CDR3 sequence is 12 residues long. The V gene's germline CDR1 is MGHDK and CDR2 SYGVNS. Trimming shortened V by 8 bases and J by 1 base, and 8 bases separated the two germline ends. The CDR3 coding sequence is TGTGCCAGCGAGGACAGTAACTATGGCTACACCTTC. Its protein is CASEDSNYGYTF.

The CDR3 is CASSQEQGLEAFF. CDR3 nucleotide sequence: TGTGCCAGCAGCCAAGAACAGGGACTTGAAGCTTTCTTT. This chain uses TRBV14 with TRBJ1-1, with D perhaps TRBD1 (6 bases). There are 13 residues in the CDR3. The germline V gene encodes CDR1 SGHDN and CDR2 FVKESK. V dropped 0 bases and J dropped 7 bases, with 9 bases sitting between them.

The chain couples TRBV28 to TRBJ2-3; D possibly corresponds to TRBD2 (6 bases). V was pared by 6 bases and J by 8 bases, with 24 bases between. The CDR3 consists of 16 residues. Germline V CDR1 and CDR2: MDHEN, SYDVKM. CDR3 nucleotide sequence: TGTGCCAGCAGAAACCCGCGGCAGGCTAGCGTGGGTACGCAGTATTTT. Translated: CASRNPRQASVGTQYF.

This clone was picked up many times. The chain has TRBV5-4 and TRBJ1-2; 7 bases match TRBD1. The V gene end was trimmed by 3 bases and the J gene end by 5 bases; junction bases not matched to a gene: 10. The CDR3 covers 15 residues. The germline V gene has CDR1 SGHNT and CDR2 YYREEE (reference sequence). The CDR3 is CASSSDRVMGYGYTF. CDR3 bases: TGTGCCAGCAGCTCTGACAGGGTGATGGGTTATGGCTACACCTTC.

The chain is built from TRBV5-6 and TRBJ2-1; a possible D gene is TRBD2 (5 bases). Trimming stripped 2 bases from V and 15 bases from J, with 12 bases between. Germline lookup yields CDR1 SGHDT and CDR2 YYEEEE. The CDR3 has 11 residues. This CDR3 is CASSLGLSLFF. The CDR3 DNA follows: TGTGCCAGCAGCTTAGGACTGAGCCTGTTCTTC.

The V and J genes are TRBV7-2 and TRBJ1-2; D ambiguous. Germline loops: CDR1 SGHTA, CDR2 FQGNSA. The CDR3 is 14 amino acids. The ends were cut back, 0 bases at V and 8 bases at J, with 13 bases in the middle. This CDR3 reads CASSLAGIGHGYTF. The CDR3 coding sequence is TGTGCCAGCAGCTTAGCCGGGATAGGGCACGGCTACACCTTC.

The V gene is TRBV28, the J gene TRBJ2-1; 8 bases align to TRBD2. From germline, CDR1 is MDHEN and CDR2 SYDVKM. This CDR3 region has 17 residues. V lost 3 bases to trimming and J lost 9 bases; unmatched junction nucleotides: 16. CDR3 sequence reads: CASSFYFGRAIMGEQFF. The DNA of the CDR3 is TGTGCCAGCAGTTTCTACTTCGGGAGGGCCATAATGGGTGAGCAGTTCTTC.

For the CDR3, the DNA is TGTGCTAGTGGTTCGACAGGGGCCTATGGCTACACCTTC. It translates to CASGSTGAYGYTF. The chain combines TRBV12-5 with TRBJ1-2; 8 bases match TRBD1. The V gene's germline CDR1 is LGHNT and CDR2 FRNRAP. J gave up 4 bases and V 4 bases, and 2 bases lay outside the gene matches. This CDR3 has 13 amino acids. Variable domain in full (rest from reference TRBV12-5 and TRBJ1-2): DARVTQTPRHKVTEMGQEVTMRCQPILGHNTVFWYRQTMMQGLELLAYFRNRAPLDDSGMPKDRFSAEMPDATLATLKIQPSEPRDSAVYFCASGSTGAYGYTFGSGTRLTVV.

There are a few counts of this clone. CDR3 sequence reads: CATSIDPGAVDEQYF. CDR3 nucleotides: TGTGCCACCAGCATCGACCCGGGGGCCGTCGACGAGCAGTACTTC. V is TRBV15 and J is TRBJ2-7; D may be TRBD1 or TRBD2 (6 bases each). Deletions cut 4 bases from V and 5 bases from J, with 18 bases between. The CDR3 spans 15 residues. CDR1 and CDR2 from the germline V gene are LNHNV and YYDKDF (reference sequence).